The table lists the clone carrying this TCR beta chain with a few counts. Sequencing was performed with immunoSEQ multiplex PCR; in TCRdb, only in-frame clones are kept and a portion is missing. The repertoire holds 15,000 to 20,000 clones, with 89% as singletons. Specified time point: pretreatment peripheral blood. These data originate in a study of PD-L1 blockade in urothelial cancer. Study summary: Patients had undergone 0 to 3 prior chemotherapy regimens.

Germline V gene data show CDR1 as WNHNN and CDR2 as SYGVQD (reference sequence). There are 15 residues in the CDR3. Losses at the gene ends were 2 bases for V and 2 bases for J; bases not matched to a gene: 3. This clonotype was obtained from a man aged 65-85 years with urothelial cancer. This specimen was PBMCs, taken around atezolizumab (anti-PD-L1) treatment. The chain employs TRBV10-1 and TRBJ2-3, with 8 bases that match TRBD2. The CDR3 bases are TGCGCCAGCAGTGAGCGGGGGGGAGTCACAGATACGCAGTATTTT. This codes for CASSERGGVTDTQYF.